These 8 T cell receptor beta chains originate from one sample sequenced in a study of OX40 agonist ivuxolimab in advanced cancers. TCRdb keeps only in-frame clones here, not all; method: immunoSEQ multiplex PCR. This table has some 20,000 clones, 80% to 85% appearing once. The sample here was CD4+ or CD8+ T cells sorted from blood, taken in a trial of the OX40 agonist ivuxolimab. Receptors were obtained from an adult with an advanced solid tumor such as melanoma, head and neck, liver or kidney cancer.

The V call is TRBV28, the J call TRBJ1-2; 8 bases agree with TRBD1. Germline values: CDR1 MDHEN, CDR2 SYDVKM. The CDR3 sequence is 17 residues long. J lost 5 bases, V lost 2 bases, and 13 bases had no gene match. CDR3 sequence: CASSLGGLSGGVYGYTF. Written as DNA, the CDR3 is TGTGCCAGCAGTTTAGGGGGCTTATCAGGGGGCGTGTATGGCTACACCTTC.

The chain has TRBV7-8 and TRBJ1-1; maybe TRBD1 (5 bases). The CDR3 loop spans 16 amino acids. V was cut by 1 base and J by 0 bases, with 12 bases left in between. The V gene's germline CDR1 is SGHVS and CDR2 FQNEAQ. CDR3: CASSLGGRSMNTEAFF. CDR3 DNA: TGTGCCAGCAGCTTAGGGGGGAGATCCATGAACACTGAAGCTTTCTTT.

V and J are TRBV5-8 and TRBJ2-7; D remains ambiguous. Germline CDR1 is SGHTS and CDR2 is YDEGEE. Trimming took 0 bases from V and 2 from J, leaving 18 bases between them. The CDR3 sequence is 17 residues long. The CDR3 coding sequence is TGTGCCAGCAGCTTGGCCTCAGGATTCGAACGGCCCTACGAGCAGTACTTC. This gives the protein CASSLASGFERPYEQYF.

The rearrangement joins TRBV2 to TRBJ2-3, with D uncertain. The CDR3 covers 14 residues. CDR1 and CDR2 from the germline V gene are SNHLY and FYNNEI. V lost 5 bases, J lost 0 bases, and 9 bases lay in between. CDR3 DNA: TGTGCCAGCAGTACCCCGGACAGCACAGATACGCAGTATTTT. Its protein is CASSTPDSTDTQYF.

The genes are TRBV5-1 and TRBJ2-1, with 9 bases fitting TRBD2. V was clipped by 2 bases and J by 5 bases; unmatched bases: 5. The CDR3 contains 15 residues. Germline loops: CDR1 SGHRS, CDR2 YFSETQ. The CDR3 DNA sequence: TGCGCCAGCAGCTTAAGGGTAGCGGGAGACAATGAGCAGTTCTTC. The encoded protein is CASSLRVAGDNEQFF.

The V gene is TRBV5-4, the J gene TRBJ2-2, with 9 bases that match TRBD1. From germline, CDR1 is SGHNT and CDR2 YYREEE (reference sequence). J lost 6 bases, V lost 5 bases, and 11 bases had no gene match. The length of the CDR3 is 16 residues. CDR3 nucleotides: TGTGCCAGCAGGCCTCTAGGGACAGGGCGCCCCGGGGAGCTGTTTTTT. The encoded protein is CASRPLGTGRPGELFF.

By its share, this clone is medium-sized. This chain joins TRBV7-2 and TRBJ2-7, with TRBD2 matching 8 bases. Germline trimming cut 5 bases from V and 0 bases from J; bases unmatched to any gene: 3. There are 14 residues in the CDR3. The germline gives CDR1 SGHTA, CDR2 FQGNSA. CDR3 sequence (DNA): TGTGCCAGCAGCCCGGGGGGGAGCTCCTACGAGCAGTACTTC. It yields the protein CASSPGGSSYEQYF.

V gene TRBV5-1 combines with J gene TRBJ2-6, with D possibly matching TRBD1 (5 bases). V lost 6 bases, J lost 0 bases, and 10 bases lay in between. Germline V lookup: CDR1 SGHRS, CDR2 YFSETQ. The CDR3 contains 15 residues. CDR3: CASTSQGSGANVLTF. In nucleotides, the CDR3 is TGCGCCAGCACCTCCCAGGGCTCTGGGGCCAACGTCCTGACTTTC.